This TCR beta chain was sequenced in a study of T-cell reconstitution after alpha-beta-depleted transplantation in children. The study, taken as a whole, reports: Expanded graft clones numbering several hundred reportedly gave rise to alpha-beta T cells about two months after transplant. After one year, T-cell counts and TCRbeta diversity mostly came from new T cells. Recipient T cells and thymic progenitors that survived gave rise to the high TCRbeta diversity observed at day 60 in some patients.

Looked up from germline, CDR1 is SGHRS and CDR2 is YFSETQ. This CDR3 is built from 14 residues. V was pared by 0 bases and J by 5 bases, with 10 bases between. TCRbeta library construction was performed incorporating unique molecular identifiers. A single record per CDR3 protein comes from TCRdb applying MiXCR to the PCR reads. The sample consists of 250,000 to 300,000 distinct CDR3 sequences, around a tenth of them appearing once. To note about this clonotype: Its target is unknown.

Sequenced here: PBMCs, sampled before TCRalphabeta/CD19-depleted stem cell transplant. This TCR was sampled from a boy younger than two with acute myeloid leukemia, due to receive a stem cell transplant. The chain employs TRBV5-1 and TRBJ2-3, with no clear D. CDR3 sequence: CASSLGQVGDTQYF. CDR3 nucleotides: TGCGCCAGCAGCTTGGGGCAGGTTGGAGATACGCAGTATTTT.